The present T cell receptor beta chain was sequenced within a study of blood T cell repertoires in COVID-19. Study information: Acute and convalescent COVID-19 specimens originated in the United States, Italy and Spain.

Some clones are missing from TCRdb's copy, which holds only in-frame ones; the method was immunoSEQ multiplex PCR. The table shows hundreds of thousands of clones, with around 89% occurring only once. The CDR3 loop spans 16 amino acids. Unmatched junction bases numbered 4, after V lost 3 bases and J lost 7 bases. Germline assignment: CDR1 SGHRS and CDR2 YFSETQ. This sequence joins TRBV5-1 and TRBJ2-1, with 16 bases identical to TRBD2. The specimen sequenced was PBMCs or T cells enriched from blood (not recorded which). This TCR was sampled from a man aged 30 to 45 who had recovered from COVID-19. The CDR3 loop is CASSWGLAGGGNEQFF. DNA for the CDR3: TGCGCCAGCAGCTGGGGACTAGCGGGAGGGGGTAATGAGCAGTTCTTC.